This TCR beta chain was identified in a study of cytomegalovirus exposure and HLA in healthy donors. This clone came up a few times. Germline CDR1 is PRHDT and CDR2 is FYEKMQ (reference sequence). The junction had 2 bases not matched to a gene; V was cut back by 3 bases and J by 1 base. The CDR3 runs to 14 residues. 13 Jbeta primers and 60 Vbeta primers were used for the PCR. The method was immunoSEQ multiplex PCR; TCRdb's version includes in-frame clones alone and lacks a portion of them. The data show roughly 140,000 clones, 55% to 75% seen once. This sequence originates from a woman between 55 and 75 years old in good health and CMV-seropositive. V gene TRBV13 combines with J gene TRBJ1-1; 7 bases agree with TRBD1. The sequenced sample was PBMCs. The CDR3: CASSFGQENTEAFF. CDR3 DNA sequence: TGTGCCAGCAGCTTCGGACAGGAGAACACTGAAGCTTTCTTT.